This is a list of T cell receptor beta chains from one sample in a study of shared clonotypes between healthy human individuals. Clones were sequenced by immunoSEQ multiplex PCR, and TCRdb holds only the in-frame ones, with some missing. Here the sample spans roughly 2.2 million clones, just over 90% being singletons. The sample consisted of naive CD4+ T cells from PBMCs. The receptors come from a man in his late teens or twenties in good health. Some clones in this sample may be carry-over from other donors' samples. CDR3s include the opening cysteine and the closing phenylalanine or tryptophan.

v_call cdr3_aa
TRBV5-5 CASSSAGNGNQPQHF
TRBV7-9 CASSQAGGTYEQYF
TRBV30 CAWSVSPGQGSKPLHF
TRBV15 CATSQGYEGSYEQYF
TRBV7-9 CASSLMGTDTEAFF
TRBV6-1 CATLRQDHYEQYF
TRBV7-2 CASSLSRAGGELFF
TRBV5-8 CASSLAGLAYEQYF
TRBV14 CASSPIAGTARGNEQFF
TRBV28 CASSFRGEETQYF
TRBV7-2 CASSIPRGGGGVQYF
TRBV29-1 CSVDVAPRYEQYF
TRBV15 CATSRDQRTLRGNEQFF
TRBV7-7 CASSPIGERSQYF
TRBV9 CASSAGLAGNNEQFF
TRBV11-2 CASSSTSQGSGTDTQYF
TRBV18 CASSPGTSGSNTGELFF
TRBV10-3 CAIRAEGGTEAFF
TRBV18 CASSLLPYEQYF
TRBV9 CASSAGLANEQYF
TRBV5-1 CASSSPGHEQYF
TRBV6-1 CASSVEGGSTEAFF
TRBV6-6 CASSYSSQLYEQFF
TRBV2 CASSAESGESPLHF
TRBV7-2 CASSVRTSGQETQYF
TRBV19 CASKGQRTSYEQYF
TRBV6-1 CASSDPTSGKAGELFF
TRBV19 CASSMYGSVHNEQFF
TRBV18 CASSPVPGQGAGTEAFF
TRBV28 CATHARTGEIYEQYF
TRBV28 CAIENRAKSHEQYF